The next 17 T cell receptor beta chains were all read from a single sample in a study of yellow fever vaccine responses in identical twins. Each CDR3 protein is one row after TCRdb ran MiXCR on the RT-PCR reads. The sample gives some 20,000 distinct CDR3 sequences, approximately 68% of which show up once; 2% to 2.5% is in the top ten. Sequenced here: T cells from blood (PBMCs), unsorted or a sorted subset (not recorded which), sampled before or after yellow fever vaccination (not recorded which). These receptor sequences come from a woman aged 18-29 years who received the yellow fever vaccine.

The genes are TRBV5-1 and TRBJ2-1; weak D call: TRBD2 (5 bases). Germline V lookup: CDR1 SGHRS, CDR2 YFSETQ. V gave up 3 bases and J gave up 1 base, with 11 bases separating them. The CDR3 runs 15 residues. DNA for the CDR3: TGCGCCAGCAGCTCCATAGCGCGGTCCTACAATGAGCAGTTCTTC. This gives the protein CASSSIARSYNEQFF.

The rearrangement uses TRBV29-1 and TRBJ2-7; a possible D gene is TRBD2 (6 bases). This CDR3 comprises 12 residues. Germline V gives CDR1 SQVTM, CDR2 ANQGSEA. V was pared by 4 bases and J by 3 bases, with 10 bases between. CDR3 protein: CSVGSGSYEQYF. CDR3 in DNA: TGCAGCGTTGGGTCCGGGAGCTACGAGCAGTACTTC.

The chain has TRBV29-1 and TRBJ1-1; D is undetermined. The CDR3 contains 12 residues. The V gene's germline CDR1 is SQVTM and CDR2 ANQGSEA. Trimming removed 7 bases from V and 4 bases from J, with 13 bases in between. CDR3 sequence (DNA): TGCAGCGAAACATCAACCGGCACTGAAGCTTTCTTT. This sequence encodes CSETSTGTEAFF.

V gene TRBV18 combines with J gene TRBJ2-7, with 11 bases fitting TRBD2. Germline loops: CDR1 KGHSH, CDR2 LQKENI. J lost 0 bases, V lost 3 bases, and 1 base had no gene match. This CDR3 region has 15 residues. DNA for the CDR3: TGTGCCAGCTCACCGGGACTAGCGGCCTCCTACGAGCAGTACTTC. Translation gives CASSPGLAASYEQYF.

The rearrangement joins TRBV18 to TRBJ2-1; 12 bases are shared with TRBD2. V was pared by 2 bases and J by 5 bases, with 1 base of the junction left unmatched. Germline loops: CDR1 KGHSH, CDR2 LQKENI. This CDR3 is built from 15 residues. The CDR3 DNA sequence: TGTGCCAGCTCACCAACTAGCGGGAGGAACAATGAGCAGTTCTTC. Its protein product is CASSPTSGRNNEQFF.

The chain has TRBV28 and TRBJ2-7, with 7 bases matching TRBD1. Germline V gives CDR1 MDHEN, CDR2 SYDVKM. The CDR3 length is 14 residues. The junction had 8 bases not matched to a gene; V was cut back by 5 bases and J by 4 bases. The CDR3, as DNA: TGTGCCAGCAGTACCGGGACAGCAGCATACGAGCAGTACGTC. Translation gives CASSTGTAAYEQYV.

This clonotype was counted once. The V and J genes are TRBV11-2 and TRBJ2-2; the D gene is possibly TRBD2 (6 bases). Trimming cost V 0 bases and J 4 bases, with 12 bases left between them. The V gene's germline CDR1 is SGHAT and CDR2 FQNNGV. The CDR3 is 16 residues long. The CDR3 here is CASSLDSGETTGELFF. CDR3 DNA: TGTGCCAGCAGCTTAGATTCGGGGGAGACCACCGGGGAGCTGTTTTTT.

This clonotype was counted only a few times. V is TRBV29-1 and J is TRBJ1-2, with D perhaps matching TRBD1 (5 bases). Trimming cost V 4 bases and J 5 bases, with 11 bases left between them. The CDR3 spans 12 residues. The germline V gene has CDR1 SQVTM and CDR2 ANQGSEA. The CDR3 loop reads CSVAGWGYGYTF. The CDR3 DNA is TGCAGCGTTGCAGGGTGGGGTTATGGCTACACCTTC.

CDR3 residues: CASSLVGGRNEQFF. CDR3 DNA sequence: TGTGCCAGCAGCTTAGTAGGGGGCAGGAATGAGCAGTTCTTC. The chain carries TRBV11-3 and TRBJ2-1; 7 bases agree with TRBD1. The CDR3 runs to 14 residues. CDR1 and CDR2 from the germline V gene are SGHNT and YENEEA. V lost 1 base, J lost 7 bases, and 4 bases stayed unmatched.

The J gene is TRBJ1-2, the V gene TRBV29-1; TRBD1 is a possible D gene (5 bases). There are 12 residues in the CDR3. V lost 3 bases and J 3 bases, leaving 8 bases between the germline ends. CDR1 is SQVTM and CDR2 is ANQGSEA in the germline V gene. This CDR3 reads CSVERGYYGYTF. CDR3 sequence (DNA): TGCAGCGTTGAGCGGGGCTACTATGGCTACACCTTC. Variable domain in full (rest from reference TRBV29-1 and TRBJ1-2): SAVISQKPSRDICQRGTSLTIQCQVDSQVTMMFWYRQQPGQSLTLIATANQGSEATYESGFVIDKFPISRPNLTFSTLTVSNMSPEDSSIYLCSVERGYYGYTFGSGTRLTVV.

The chain carries TRBV18 and TRBJ2-3; TRBD2 aligns across 12 bases. The CDR3 has 15 residues. The germline V gene has CDR1 KGHSH and CDR2 LQKENI. After removal of 2 bases from V and 6 bases from J, the junction contained 3 bases not matched to a gene. CDR3 protein: CASSPGTSGPDTQYF. CDR3 coding DNA: TGTGCCAGCTCACCAGGGACTAGCGGGCCCGATACGCAGTATTTT. Combining the CDR3 with reference TRBV18 and TRBJ2-3 gives the whole variable domain NAGVMQNPRHLVRRRGQEARLRCSPMKGHSHVYWYRQLPEEGLKFMVYLQKENIIDESGMPKERFSAEFPKEGPSILRIQQVVRGDSAAYFCASSPGTSGPDTQYFGPGTRLTVL.

The chain has TRBV5-1 and TRBJ2-7; no clear D. The CDR3 totals 16 residues. The germline V gene encodes CDR1 SGHRS and CDR2 YFSETQ. With 2 bases removed from V and 2 bases from J, the gap between germline ends came to 17 bases. The CDR3 is CASSFSGGARTYEQYF. CDR3 DNA: TGCGCCAGCAGCTTCTCTGGTGGCGCAAGAACCTACGAGCAGTACTTC.

The chain employs TRBV11-2 and TRBJ1-5; D unresolved. V dropped 3 bases and J dropped 0 bases, with 9 bases sitting between them. This CDR3 is built from 15 residues. The V gene's germline CDR1 is SGHAT and CDR2 FQNNGV. CDR3 nucleotides: TGTGCCAGCAGCTTTGAGGGCACTAGCAATCAGCCCCAGCATTTT. Translated, it gives CASSFEGTSNQPQHF.

This clonotype was seen more than once but under ten times. J is TRBJ1-2 and V is TRBV11-1; a possible D gene is TRBD1 (6 bases). Trimming removed 1 base from V and 2 bases from J, with 8 bases in between. Germline-derived CDR1 and CDR2 are SGHAT and FQDESV (reference sequence). The CDR3 has 14 amino acids. As DNA, the CDR3 is TGTGCCAGCAGCTTAGTTGGGGGCAACTATGGCTACACCTTC. Amino acid sequence: CASSLVGGNYGYTF.

This clonotype was counted a few times. The genes are TRBV4-1 and TRBJ1-3; 10 positions agree with TRBD1. CDR3 size: 14 residues. J lost 10 bases, V lost 4 bases, and 7 bases had no gene match. From germline, CDR1 is MGHRA and CDR2 YSYEKL. The CDR3 DNA follows: TGCGCCAGCAGCCGGGACAGGGGTGATGTAACCATATATTTT. It encodes CASSRDRGDVTIYF.

V gene TRBV11-1 combines with J gene TRBJ1-1, with D unclear. The CDR3 is 15 residues long. The ends were cut back, 5 bases at V and 2 bases at J, with 15 bases in the middle. Germline V CDR1 and CDR2: SGHAT, FQDESV (reference sequence). The CDR3: CASSRSGPVNTEAFF. The CDR3, as DNA: TGTGCCAGCAGCCGATCGGGCCCTGTCAACACTGAAGCTTTCTTT.

This clonotype occurred a few times. V usage is TRBV7-3 and J usage is TRBJ2-3; TRBD1 might be the D (6 bases). CDR3 length: 16 amino acids. CDR1 and CDR2 from the germline V gene are SGHTA and FQGTGA. V lost 1 base and J lost 1, with 12 bases in between. The CDR3 nucleotides are TGTGCCAGCAGCTTAAGCTGGGCAGGGGGCACAGATACGCAGTATTTT. Protein product: CASSLSWAGGTDTQYF.